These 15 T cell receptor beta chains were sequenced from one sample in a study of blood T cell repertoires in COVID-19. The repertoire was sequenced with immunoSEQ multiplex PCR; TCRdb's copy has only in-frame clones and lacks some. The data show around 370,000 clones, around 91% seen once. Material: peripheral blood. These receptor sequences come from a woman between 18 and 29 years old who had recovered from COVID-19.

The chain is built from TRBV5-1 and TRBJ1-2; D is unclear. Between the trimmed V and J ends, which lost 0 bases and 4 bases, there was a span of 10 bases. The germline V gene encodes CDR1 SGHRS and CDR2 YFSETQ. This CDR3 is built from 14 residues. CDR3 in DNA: TGCGCCAGCAGCTTGGCGGGAGCTCCCTATGGCTACACCTTC. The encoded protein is CASSLAGAPYGYTF.

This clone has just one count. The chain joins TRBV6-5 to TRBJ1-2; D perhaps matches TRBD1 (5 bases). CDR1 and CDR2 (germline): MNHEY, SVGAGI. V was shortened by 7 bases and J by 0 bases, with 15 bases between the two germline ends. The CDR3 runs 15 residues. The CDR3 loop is CASIFGGVPNYGYTF. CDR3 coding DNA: TGTGCCAGCATTTTTGGAGGGGTCCCTAACTATGGCTACACCTTC.

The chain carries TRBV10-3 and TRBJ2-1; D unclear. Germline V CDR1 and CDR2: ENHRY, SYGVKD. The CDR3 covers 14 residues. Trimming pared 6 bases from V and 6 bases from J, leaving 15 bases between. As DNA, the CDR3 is TGTGCCATCAGCAAAGGAAGTACGGGCAATGAGCAGTTCTTC. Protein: CAISKGSTGNEQFF.

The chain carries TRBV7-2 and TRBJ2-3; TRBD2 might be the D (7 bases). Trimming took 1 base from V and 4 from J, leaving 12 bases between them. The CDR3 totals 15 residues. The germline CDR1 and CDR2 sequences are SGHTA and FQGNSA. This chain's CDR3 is CASSLVGGAADTQYF. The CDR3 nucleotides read TGTGCCAGCAGCTTAGTTGGGGGGGCCGCAGATACGCAGTATTTT.

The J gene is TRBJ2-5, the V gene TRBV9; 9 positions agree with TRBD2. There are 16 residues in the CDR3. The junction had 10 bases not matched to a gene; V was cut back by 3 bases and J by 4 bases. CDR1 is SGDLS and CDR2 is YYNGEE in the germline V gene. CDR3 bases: TGTGCCAGCAGCGCCCGTCTAGCGGGAAGGTCAGAGACCCAGTACTTC. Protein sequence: CASSARLAGRSETQYF.

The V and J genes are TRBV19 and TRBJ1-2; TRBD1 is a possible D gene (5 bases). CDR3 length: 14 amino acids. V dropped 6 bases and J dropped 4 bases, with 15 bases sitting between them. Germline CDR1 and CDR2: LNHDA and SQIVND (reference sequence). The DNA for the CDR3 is TGTGCCAGTAGGGGGACTCCGGGAGGCTATGGCTACACCTTC. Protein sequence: CASRGTPGGYGYTF.

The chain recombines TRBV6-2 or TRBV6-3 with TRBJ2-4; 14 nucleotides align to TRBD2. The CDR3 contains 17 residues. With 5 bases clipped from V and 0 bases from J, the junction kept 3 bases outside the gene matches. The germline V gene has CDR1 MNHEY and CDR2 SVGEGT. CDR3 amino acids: CASSRTSGRLAKNIQYF. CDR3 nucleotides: TGTGCCAGCAGTAGGACTAGCGGGAGGTTAGCCAAAAACATTCAGTACTTC.

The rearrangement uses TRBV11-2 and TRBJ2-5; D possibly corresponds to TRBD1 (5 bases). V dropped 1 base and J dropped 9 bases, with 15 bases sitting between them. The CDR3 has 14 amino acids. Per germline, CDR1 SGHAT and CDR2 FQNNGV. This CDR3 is CASSLVLAEGAQYF. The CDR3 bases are TGTGCCAGCAGCTTAGTGTTGGCGGAAGGGGCCCAGTACTTC.

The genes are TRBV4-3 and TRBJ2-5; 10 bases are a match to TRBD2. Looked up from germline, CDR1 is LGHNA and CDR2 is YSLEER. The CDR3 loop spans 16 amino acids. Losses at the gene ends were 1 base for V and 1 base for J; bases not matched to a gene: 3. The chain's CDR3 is CASSQGTSGFQETQYF. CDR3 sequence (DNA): TGCGCCAGCAGCCAAGGGACTAGCGGATTCCAAGAGACCCAGTACTTC.

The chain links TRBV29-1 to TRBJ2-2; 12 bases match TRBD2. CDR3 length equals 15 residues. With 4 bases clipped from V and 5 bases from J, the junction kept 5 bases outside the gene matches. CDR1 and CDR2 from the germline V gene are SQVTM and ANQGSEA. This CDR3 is CSVVDLAGGTGELFF. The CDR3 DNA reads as TGCAGCGTTGTAGATCTAGCGGGAGGGACCGGGGAGCTGTTTTTT.

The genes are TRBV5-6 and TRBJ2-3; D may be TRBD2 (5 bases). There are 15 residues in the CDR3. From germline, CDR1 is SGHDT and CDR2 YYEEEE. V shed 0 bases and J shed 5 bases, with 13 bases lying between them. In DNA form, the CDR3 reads TGTGCCAGCAGCTTGGGACCTCCGCGGGTAGATACGCAGTATTTT. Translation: CASSLGPPRVDTQYF.

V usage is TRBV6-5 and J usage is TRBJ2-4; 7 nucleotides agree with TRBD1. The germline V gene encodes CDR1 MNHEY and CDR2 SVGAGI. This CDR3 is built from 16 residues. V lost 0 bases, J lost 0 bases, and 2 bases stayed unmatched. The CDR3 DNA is TGTGCCAGCAGTTACTCGACAGGGCTAGCCAAAAACATTCAGTACTTC. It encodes CASSYSTGLAKNIQYF.

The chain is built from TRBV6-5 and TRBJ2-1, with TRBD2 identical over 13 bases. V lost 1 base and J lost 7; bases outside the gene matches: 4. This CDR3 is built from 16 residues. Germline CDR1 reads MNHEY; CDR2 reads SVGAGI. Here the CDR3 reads CASSYWTSGSRNEQFF. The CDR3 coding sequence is TGTGCCAGCAGTTACTGGACTAGCGGGAGTCGGAATGAGCAGTTCTTC.

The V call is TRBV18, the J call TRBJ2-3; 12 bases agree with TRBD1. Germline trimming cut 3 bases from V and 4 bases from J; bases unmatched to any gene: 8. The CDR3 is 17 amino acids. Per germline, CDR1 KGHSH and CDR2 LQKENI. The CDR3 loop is CASSPGQGAIPPDTQYF. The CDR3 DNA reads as TGTGCCAGCTCACCGGGACAGGGGGCTATACCGCCAGATACGCAGTATTTT.

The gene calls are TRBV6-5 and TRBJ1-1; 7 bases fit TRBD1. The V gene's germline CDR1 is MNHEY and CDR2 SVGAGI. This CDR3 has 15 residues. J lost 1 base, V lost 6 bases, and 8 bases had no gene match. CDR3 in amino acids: CASSSGQAWNTEAFF. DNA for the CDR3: TGTGCCAGCAGCTCCGGACAGGCTTGGAACACTGAAGCTTTCTTT.